This T cell receptor beta chain was found in a study of blood T cell repertoires in COVID-19. Study-wide background: T cells, B-cell-depleted T cells, or PBMCs provided the cDNA or gDNA that served as material.

Germline V gene data show CDR1 as SGHTA and CDR2 as FQGNSA. The CDR3 sequence is 15 residues long. V lost 1 base, J lost 3 bases, and 12 bases lay in between. Some clones are missing from TCRdb's copy, which holds only in-frame ones; the method was immunoSEQ multiplex PCR. The table has 100,000 to 150,000 clones, about 85% seen once; the top ten hold about 9.9%. The TCR originated in a man aged 35-49 years with active or convalescent COVID-19. The chain carries TRBV7-2 and TRBJ2-5; no reliable D call. The sample consisted of peripheral blood. For the CDR3, the DNA is TGTGCCAGCAGCTTAGGGGCCGGTGGAAAAGAGACCCAGTACTTC. Its protein is CASSLGAGGKETQYF.